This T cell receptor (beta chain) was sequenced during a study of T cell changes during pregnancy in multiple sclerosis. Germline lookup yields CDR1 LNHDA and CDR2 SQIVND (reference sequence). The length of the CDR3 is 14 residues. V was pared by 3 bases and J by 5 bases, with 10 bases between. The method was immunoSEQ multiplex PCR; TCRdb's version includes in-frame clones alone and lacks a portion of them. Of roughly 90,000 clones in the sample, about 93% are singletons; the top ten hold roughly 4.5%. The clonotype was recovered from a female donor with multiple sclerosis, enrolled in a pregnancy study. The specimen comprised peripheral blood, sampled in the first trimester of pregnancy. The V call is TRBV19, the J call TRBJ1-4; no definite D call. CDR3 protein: CASSIWTGNEKLFF. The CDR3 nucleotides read TGTGCCAGTAGTATCTGGACGGGGAATGAAAAACTGTTTTTT.